A single sample is the source of the 7 T cell receptor beta chains below, sequenced in a study of tumor and adjacent non-tumor tissue in lung cancer. This sample's RNA came from whole unsorted tissue. More than 3 cm separated this lung sample from the edge of the tumor. TCRbeta libraries were built with three rounds of nested PCR, modified from ARM-PCR. TCRdb reanalysed the multiplex PCR reads using MiXCR and keeps one entry per CDR3 protein. The table has roughly 48,000 distinct CDR3 sequences, more than 55% seen once; the top ten hold around 30%. Sequencing used distant non-tumor lung tissue. These receptor sequences come from a woman in her seventies with non-small cell lung cancer.

With regard to this clonotype: One end of the junction varies from germline; a read error may be responsible. The chain combines TRBV6-1 with TRBJ2-5; 11 bases map to TRBD2. Germline lookup yields CDR1 MNHNS and CDR2 SASEGT. The CDR3 loop spans 16 amino acids. The CDR3 region has the DNA TGCGCCATCATTGATCCCGGGACTAGCGGAAGGGAGACCCAGTACTTC. This gives the protein CAIIDPGTSGRETQYF.

Comment on this clonotype: The junction does not match germline at one end; this may be a read error. V usage is TRBV7-8 and J usage is TRBJ2-7; possibly TRBD1 for D (5 bases). The CDR3 is made up of 12 amino acids. The V gene's germline CDR1 is SGHVS and CDR2 FQNEAQ. This CDR3 reads CASSAQGREEYF. CDR3 sequence (DNA): TGTGCCAGCAGCGCCCAGGGTCGCGAGGAGTACTTC.

Turning to this clonotype: The junction and the germline gene differ at one end; a read error may be behind it. The rearrangement links TRBV11-2 to TRBJ2-1, with 10 bases matching TRBD2. The CDR3 totals 16 residues. CDR1 and CDR2 from the germline V gene are SGHAT and FQNNGV. This chain's CDR3 is CARSRTSGDSHNEQFF. CDR3 sequence (DNA): TGTGCCCGCAGCCGGACTAGCGGCGACTCCCACAATGAGCAGTTCTTC.

A word on this clonotype: A much larger clone lies a single base off, so this may be a read error. The chain is built from TRBV5-1 and TRBJ2-1; 8 bases are shared with TRBD1. Germline V gives CDR1 SGHRS, CDR2 YFSETQ. This CDR3 has 15 amino acids. The CDR3 region is CASSIRGQTYNKQFF. DNA of the CDR3: TGCGCCAGCAGCATCAGGGGGCAAACCTACAATAAGCAGTTCTTC.

Details on this clonotype: A much more abundant neighbour one base away suggests this may be a read error. The chain employs TRBV11-2 and TRBJ1-2; D gene ambiguous. The CDR3 totals 13 residues. The germline V gene has CDR1 SGHAT and CDR2 FQNNGV. The CDR3 region has the DNA TGTGCCAGAAGCTTAGATTTTCGGGATGGCTACACCTTC. Translating gives CARSLDFRDGYTF.

This clonotype was found a few times. The chain uses TRBV11-3 and TRBJ2-3, with TRBD1 as a possible D gene (7 bases). CDR1 is SGHNT, CDR2 YENEEA, per germline. The CDR3 is 15 amino acids. V lost 3 bases and J lost 5, with 15 bases in between. The DNA of the CDR3 is TGTGCCAGCAGCTTTGGAGGGGGCGTAGGAGATACGCAGTATTTT. Its protein product is CASSFGGGVGDTQYF.

This clonotype was detected only once. A read error may be the cause here, since a much bigger clone is one base away. It is unclear where the CDR3 begins or ends on the DNA, so no DNA is shown, and the CDR3 is as TCRdb lists it. The rearrangement joins TRBV7-8 to TRBJ2-1; the table's TRBD2 call for D was not verified on the DNA. Germline lookup yields CDR1 SGHVS and CDR2 FQNEAQ. The CDR3 contains 16 residues when both ends are counted. CDR3 in amino acids: CTSSFGSGRENNEQFF.